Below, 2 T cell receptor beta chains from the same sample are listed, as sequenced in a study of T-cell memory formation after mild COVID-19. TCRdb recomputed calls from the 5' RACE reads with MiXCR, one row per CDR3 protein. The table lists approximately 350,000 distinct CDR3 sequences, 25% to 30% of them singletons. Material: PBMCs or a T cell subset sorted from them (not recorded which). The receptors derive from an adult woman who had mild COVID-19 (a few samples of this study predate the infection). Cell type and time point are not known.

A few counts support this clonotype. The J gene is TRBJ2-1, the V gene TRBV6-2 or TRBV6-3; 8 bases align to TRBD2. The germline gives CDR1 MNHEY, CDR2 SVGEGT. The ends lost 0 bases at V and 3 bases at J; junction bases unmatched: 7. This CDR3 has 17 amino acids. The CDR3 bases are TGTGCCAGCAGTTACTCAGGTCCAGCGGGAGTCTACAATGAGCAGTTCTTC. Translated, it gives CASSYSGPAGVYNEQFF.

CDR3 in amino acids: CASRRTGRTEAFF. In DNA, the CDR3 is TGCGCCAGCAGACGGACAGGAAGAACTGAAGCTTTCTTT. The chain has TRBV5-1 and TRBJ1-1, with 7 positions matching TRBD1. The CDR3 contains 13 residues. Germline CDR1 is SGHRS and CDR2 is YFSETQ. J lost 5 bases, V lost 5 bases, and 6 bases had no gene match.